This T cell receptor beta chain came from a study of regulatory T cells in long-lasting Graves disease. To note about this clonotype: The antigen is not known.

General observations from the study: When disease was persistent, TRBV28, TRBJ1-2 and TRBJ2-5 were the favored segments.

Time point given: newly diagnosed GD, antithyroid drugs for less than 3 months. The TCR library was made from RNA extracted from PBMCs. With V trimmed by 3 bases and J by 7 bases, 4 bases remained unmatched. CDR3 size: 16 residues. Germline CDR1 is SGHTA and CDR2 is FQGNSA. TCR beta libraries were built with iRepertoire HTBI primers and Arm-PCR of CDR3 regions. From the multiplex PCR reads, TCRdb called clonotypes with MiXCR, one entry per CDR3 protein. The sample records more than 300,000 distinct CDR3 sequences, about a sixth being singletons. The genes are TRBV7-2 and TRBJ2-1; 15 bases map to TRBD2. The sequence derives from a female donor with Graves disease. The source was peripheral blood mononuclear cells (PBMCs), collected at new diagnosis, from a patient treated with antithyroid drugs. The CDR3 DNA reads as TGTGCCAGCAGCTTTGGACTAGCGGGAGGGCTGAATGAGCAGTTCTTC. Translated: CASSFGLAGGLNEQFF.